This T cell receptor (beta chain) was profiled in a study of blood T cell repertoires in COVID-19 (dated by TCRdb to the early 2020s). About the study as a whole: Samples covering the acute and convalescent phases of COVID-19 were provided by collaborators in the United States, Italy and Spain. Where HLA class I and class II types were available, the types were taken from metadata supplied by the sample provider, not from assay-based typing. Subjects who had been exposed to COVID-19, were actively infected with it, or had recovered from it provided the deeply sampled blood TCRbeta repertoires that made up the dataset. Nearly every sample came with metadata listing a de-identified subject ID, COVID-19 status, age in years and sex. The prospective study material was composed of cDNA or gDNA derived from T cells, B-cell-depleted T cells, or PBMCs. The samples were drawn from the first 160 participants of the ongoing ImmuneRACE study and from over a thousand subjects provided by 6 global collaborators. The repertoires were made available in a free public database intended to serve as a resource for research on the immune response to SARS-CoV-2. The study at large found these results: The amount of clinical and demographic metadata varied by source and participant and was provided uncurated.

TCRbeta CDR3 regions were amplified from genomic DNA using the immunoSEQ Assay, a bias-controlled multiplex PCR. The source study handled its data this way. Nucleated cell counts per sample were estimated from amplification of reference gene primers within the assay. To quantify the absolute abundance of each unique TCRbeta CDR3 rearrangement, sequence reads were collapsed and filtered. For each sample, productive Simpson clonality was calculated as the square root of Simpson's diversity index over productive rearrangements. The source is immuneACCESS, and TCRdb retained only in-frame sequences with V and J called. Part of the clones is not carried over; for the studies checked, unresolved V genes explain less than half of this, and the remainder is unexplained. V and J calls plus clone size are reproduced from that table; the DNA served to infer D and trimming. This sample is represented by tens of thousands of clones; 80% to 90% of them were singletons. Clones ranked in the top ten supply roughly 8.1% of the sample.

The germline ends are 8 bases apart after V is trimmed by 11 bases and J by 0 bases. The CDR3 covers 12 residues, taking in both the cysteine and the phenylalanine. This entry keeps only the CDR3 DNA: 36 bases, framed from base 1. The germline V gene yields SGHTA for CDR1 and FQGNSA for CDR2. The collaborating institutions used their own protocols to collect whole blood in K2EDTA tubes. For TCRbeta analysis, collaborators shipped samples in one of three forms: frozen whole blood, isolated PBMCs, or DNA extracted from either of those sample types. In regard to this clone: What antigen it recognizes has not been identified. No base quality information exists; no much larger clone differs at one position.

The chain employs TRBV7-2 and TRBJ2-1; 7 matching bases give a weak D call of TRBD2. This TCR was sampled from a man aged 30-40 years with active or convalescent COVID-19. The material sequenced was peripheral blood. Here the CDR3 is given as CAAGASYNEQFF. Read as DNA, the sequence is TGTGCCGCGGGGGCCTCCTACAATGAGCAGTTCTTC.